The subject of this entry is one T cell receptor (beta chain). The antigen is not known. The ends were cut back, 7 bases at V and 6 bases at J, with 19 bases in the middle. CDR3 length: 14 amino acids. Germline V CDR1 and CDR2: SEHNR, FQNEAQ (reference sequence). The data originate from a study of post-analysis software for immune sequencing data. Across the whole study: Secondary progressive, relapsing-remitting and progressive-relapsing multiple sclerosis were among the included disease courses. Study-wide findings and caveats: The normalized Chao1 diversity of multiple sclerosis patients was significantly lower than that of controls. Patients showed TRBV5-6, TRBV5-1 and TRBV20-1 among several TRBV segments more frequent than in controls.

Unique molecular identifiers were carried by the TCR beta cDNA libraries. The source material, about 0.95 to 11 million T cells, gave rise to 500,000 or so cDNA molecules. Each CDR3 protein is one row after TCRdb ran MiXCR on the PCR reads. The sample carries some 890,000 distinct CDR3 sequences, approximately 53% recorded once. The TCR was taken from a girl aged 5-17 years with multiple sclerosis. The sample taken for sequencing was blood. This chain joins TRBV7-9 and TRBJ2-7; maybe TRBD1 (6 bases). CDR3 loop: CASTLLGGWSEQYF. The CDR3 DNA sequence: TGTGCCAGCACCCTACTAGGGGGATGGAGCGAGCAGTACTTC.